This T cell receptor beta chain was recorded in a study of blood T cell repertoires in COVID-19. As for the study in general: From the United States, Italy and Spain came samples of acute and convalescent COVID-19.

This CDR3 comprises 15 residues. Deletions cut 2 bases from V and 6 bases from J, with 15 bases between. Per germline, CDR1 SGHTA and CDR2 FQGNSA. Produced via immunoSEQ multiplex PCR; TCRdb's table is partial and in-frame only. The sample yields under 300,000 clones, around nine tenths seen once. The chain combines TRBV7-2 with TRBJ2-3; a possible D gene is TRBD1 (5 bases). The sequencing sample was made of peripheral blood. This clonotype originated in a woman aged 40 to 55 who had recovered from COVID-19. CDR3 coding DNA: TGTGCCAGCAGCTTATACAATGGGGCTTGGGATACGCAGTATTTT. Amino acids: CASSLYNGAWDTQYF.